This T cell receptor (beta chain) stems from a study of cytomegalovirus exposure and HLA in healthy donors. Findings and limits, study-wide: Generally TCR sequences proved uncommon, though certain public TCRs appeared in numerous donors. The study listed roughly 150 cytomegalovirus-associated TCR beta chains.

Using immunoSEQ multiplex PCR, the repertoire was profiled, and TCRdb retains in-frame clones only, with some absent. The sample includes 140,000 or so clones, roughly 87% seen only once; the top ten take about 8.2%. The V end was cut by 0 bases, the J end by 0 bases, with 3 bases between. Looked up from germline, CDR1 is SGHTA and CDR2 is FQGNSA. The CDR3 runs to 14 residues. With regard to this clone: Its antigen is unknown.

Sequenced material: PBMCs. The V gene is TRBV7-2, the J gene TRBJ1-5; D not resolved. This receptor was obtained from a woman younger than 35 in good health and CMV-seropositive. CDR3 region: CASSLALSNQPQHF. CDR3 nucleotides: TGTGCCAGCAGCTTAGCACTTAGCAATCAGCCCCAGCATTTT.